This T cell receptor (beta chain) was identified during a study of T cells after yellow fever vaccination. TCRdb itself ran the 5' RACE reads through MiXCR, one entry per CDR3 protein. This table holds 250,000 or so distinct CDR3 sequences, around 3.5% found once. This clonotype was detected ten times or more. The CDR3 covers 14 residues. V dropped 6 bases and J dropped 10; count of bases not matched to a gene: 11. This chain connects TRBV12-3 or TRBV12-4 to TRBJ1-2; 10 nucleotides agree with TRBD1. This sequence originates from a man younger than 35 who received the YFV17D yellow fever vaccine. The sample was PBMCs, taken 15 days after the yellow fever booster vaccination. The CDR3 bases are TGTGCCAGCAGCTGGAGGGGACAGGGGAACTACTACACCTTC. Translating gives CASSWRGQGNYYTF.